The 4 T cell receptor beta chains in this list originate from one sample, sequenced in a study of blood T cell repertoires in COVID-19. Here immunoSEQ multiplex PCR was the method, and the copy in TCRdb shows in-frame clones only, minus some. The table has roughly 190,000 clones, 70% to 80% seen once. Sequenced: peripheral blood. These TCRs come from a woman aged 50 to 60 with acute or convalescent COVID-19.

The chain links TRBV13 to TRBJ2-3, with D possibly matching TRBD1 (6 bases). The CDR3 runs 14 residues. CDR1 is PRHDT and CDR2 is FYEKMQ in the germline V gene (reference sequence). V was shortened by 5 bases and J by 3 bases, with 12 bases between the two germline ends. The CDR3 is CASSVQGSTDTQYF. The CDR3, as DNA: TGTGCCAGCAGCGTACAGGGTTCTACAGATACGCAGTATTTT. The full variable domain, in which reference TRBV13 and TRBJ2-3 provide the parts outside the CDR3, is AAGVIQSPRHLIKEKRETATLKCYPIPRHDTVYWYQQGPGQDPQFLISFYEKMQSDKGSIPDRFSAQQFSDYHSELNMSSLELGDSALYFCASSVQGSTDTQYFGPGTRLTVL.

The rearrangement uses TRBV7-9 and TRBJ1-3; no clear D gene. The CDR3 contains 14 residues. Trimming took 2 bases from V and 0 from J, leaving 5 bases between them. Looked up from germline, CDR1 is SEHNR and CDR2 is FQNEAQ (reference sequence). DNA for the CDR3: TGTGCCAGCAGCTTAATCTTCTCTGGAAACACCATATATTTT. Protein: CASSLIFSGNTIYF. Based on the CDR3 plus reference TRBV7-9 and TRBJ1-3, the full variable domain is DTGVSQNPRHKITKRGQNVTFRCDPISEHNRLYWYRQTLGQGPEFLTYFQNEAQLEKSRLLSDRFSAERPKGSFSTLEIQRTEQGDSAMYLCASSLIFSGNTIYFGEGSWLTVV.

The V and J genes are TRBV18 and TRBJ2-4, with 7 bases lining up with TRBD2. With V trimmed by 3 bases and J by 7 bases, 6 bases remained unmatched. Germline lookup yields CDR1 KGHSH and CDR2 LQKENI. This CDR3 is built from 14 residues. CDR3 region: CASSPQAGQNIQYF. In nucleotides, the CDR3 is TGTGCCAGCTCACCCCAAGCGGGGCAGAACATTCAGTACTTC.

V gene TRBV5-4 combines with J gene TRBJ2-3; tentatively, D is TRBD1 (6 bases). CDR3 length: 15 residues. Germline-derived CDR1 and CDR2 are SGHNT and YYREEE (reference sequence). The V and J ends lost 4 bases and 4 bases respectively, with 16 bases between them. Written as DNA, the CDR3 is TGTGCCAGCAGCCGGGACACTCCAGAGGCAGATACGCAGTATTTT. Its protein product is CASSRDTPEADTQYF.